The T cell receptor beta chain described here comes from a study of post-analysis software for immune sequencing data. The study's findings and limits: Samples from a shared batch, those prepared together, strongly co-clustered by F measure. Diversity measured as normalized Chao1 was significantly lower in multiple sclerosis patients than in controls. Patients showed TRBV5-6, TRBV5-1 and TRBV20-1 among five TRBV segments more frequent than in controls.

TCR beta cDNA libraries had unique molecular identifiers. From the PCR reads, TCRdb called clonotypes with MiXCR, one entry per CDR3 protein. Of around 710,000 distinct CDR3 sequences listed, approximately 44% are singletons. The CDR3 is 14 amino acids. CDR1 and CDR2 (germline): DFQATT, SNEGSKA (reference sequence). Regarding this clonotype: Its target is not known. Germline and junction disagree at one end, which may indicate a read error.

The sequence was obtained from a girl aged 10-17 years with multiple sclerosis. V usage is TRBV20-1 and J usage is TRBJ1-5; no firm D call. Sequencing was performed on blood. The CDR3 DNA follows: TGCCGTGCTAGTCTAGCCTATAGCAATCAGCCCCAGCATTTT. Protein sequence: CRASLAYSNQPQHF.